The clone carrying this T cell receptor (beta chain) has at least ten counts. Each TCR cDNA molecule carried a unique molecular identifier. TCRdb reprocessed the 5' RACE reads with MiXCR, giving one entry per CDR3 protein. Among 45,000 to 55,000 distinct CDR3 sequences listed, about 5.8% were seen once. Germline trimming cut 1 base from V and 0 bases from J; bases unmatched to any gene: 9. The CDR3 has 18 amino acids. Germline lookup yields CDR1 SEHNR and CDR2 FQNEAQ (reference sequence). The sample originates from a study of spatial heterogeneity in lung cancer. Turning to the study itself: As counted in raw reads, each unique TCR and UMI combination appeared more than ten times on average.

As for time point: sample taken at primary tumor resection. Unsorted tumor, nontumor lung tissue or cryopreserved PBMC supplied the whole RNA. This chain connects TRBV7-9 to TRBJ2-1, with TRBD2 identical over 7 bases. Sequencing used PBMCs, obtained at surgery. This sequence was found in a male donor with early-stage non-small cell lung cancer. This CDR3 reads CASSLESSGGSSYNEQFF. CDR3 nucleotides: TGTGCCAGCAGCTTAGAGTCTAGCGGAGGTAGCTCCTACAATGAGCAGTTCTTC. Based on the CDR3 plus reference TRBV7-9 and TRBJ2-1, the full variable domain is DTGVSQNPRHKITKRGQNVTFRCDPISEHNRLYWYRQTLGQGPEFLTYFQNEAQLEKSRLLSDRFSAERPKGSFSTLEIQRTEQGDSAMYLCASSLESSGGSSYNEQFFGPGTRLTVL.